These 9 T cell receptor beta chains originate from one sample sequenced in a study of shared clonotypes between healthy human individuals. TCRdb keeps only in-frame clones here, not all; method: immunoSEQ multiplex PCR. The sample lists around 1 million clones; less than 85% were seen once. Source material: memory CD4+ T cells sorted from blood. Subset given: CD45RA-negative fraction. These receptors all come from a man between 18 and 35 years old in good health.

The rearrangement links TRBV7-9 to TRBJ2-7; TRBD1 is a possible D gene (6 bases). This CDR3 is 15 amino acids long. The germline V gene encodes CDR1 SEHNR and CDR2 FQNEAQ (reference sequence). DNA of the CDR3: TGTGCAGCGACAAAAAGTGAAGACAGGTATCACGAGCAGTACTTC. Amino acid sequence: CAATKSEDRYHEQYF.

The V call is TRBV11-2, the J call TRBJ2-3, with 8 bases that match TRBD2. The CDR3 length is 15 residues. J gave up 2 bases and V 4 bases, and 5 bases lay outside the gene matches. In germline, CDR1 is SGHAT, CDR2 FQNNGV. The CDR3 DNA is TGTGCCAGCAGCTACAGACTAGCGAACACAGATACGCAGTATTTT. Translated: CASSYRLANTDTQYF.

As to this clone: A much larger clonotype is one base distant, so this may be a read error. The chain carries TRBV7-9 and TRBJ1-1; 8 bases agree with TRBD1. There are 13 residues in the CDR3. The germline V gene has CDR1 SEHNR and CDR2 FQNEAQ (reference sequence). V lost 5 bases to trimming and J lost 5 bases; unmatched junction nucleotides: 4. The CDR3 spells CASSRTGRTEAFF. The CDR3 region has the DNA TGTGCCAGCAGCCGGACAGGGAGGACTGAAGCTTTCTTT. Together with reference TRBV7-9 and TRBJ1-1, the CDR3 gives the full variable domain: DTGVSQNPRHKITKRGQNVTFRCDPISEHNRLYWYRQTLGQGPEFLTYFQNEAQLEKSRLLSDRFSAERPKGSFSTLEIQRTEQGDSAMYLCASSRTGRTEAFFGQGTRLTVV.

This rearrangement joins TRBV10-3 to TRBJ1-2; no firm D call. Germline V lookup: CDR1 ENHRY, CDR2 SYGVKD. The CDR3 has 13 residues. Trimming removed 8 bases at V and 4 bases at J, with 14 bases between. In DNA, the CDR3 is TGTGCCATCTCCGAGCAGTCTTCCTATGGCTACACCTTC. Encoded protein: CAISEQSSYGYTF.

The J gene is TRBJ1-2, the V gene TRBV5-1; 9 nucleotides line up with TRBD1. The CDR3 loop spans 16 amino acids. The germline V gene encodes CDR1 SGHRS and CDR2 YFSETQ. The V and J ends lost 5 bases and 3 bases, in that order; junction bases with no gene match: 11. DNA for the CDR3: TGCGCCAGCAGGGAACAGGGGGCCCCATATGACTATGGCTACACCTTC. Translated, it gives CASREQGAPYDYGYTF.

The table lists this clone with many counts. V and J are TRBV9 and TRBJ2-1; D possibly matches TRBD1 or TRBD2 (6 bases each). In germline, CDR1 is SGDLS, CDR2 YYNGEE. V dropped 0 bases and J dropped 4 bases, with 11 bases sitting between them. This CDR3 has 15 amino acids. CDR3 DNA: TGTGCCAGCAGCGTAGTTTGGGGGGCATACAATGAGCAGTTCTTC. Translated: CASSVVWGAYNEQFF.

This chain uses TRBV19 with TRBJ2-2, with D perhaps TRBD1 or TRBD2 (5 bases each). This CDR3 has 17 amino acids. CDR1 LNHDA and CDR2 SQIVND come from the germline V gene (reference sequence). The V gene lost 10 bases and the J gene lost 2 bases, with 23 bases spanning the gap. The CDR3: CATPKPHGAVNTGELFF. The CDR3 DNA is TGTGCCACCCCAAAACCCCACGGGGCAGTTAACACCGGGGAGCTGTTTTTT.

This chain links TRBV11-2 with TRBJ2-7; D uncertain. CDR3 length: 14 residues. CDR1 is SGHAT and CDR2 is FQNNGV in the germline V gene. Trimming removed 1 base at V and 2 bases at J, with 9 bases between. The CDR3 spells CASSLGHPPYEQYF. CDR3 DNA sequence: TGTGCCAGCAGCTTAGGTCACCCCCCCTACGAGCAGTACTTC.

This chain uses TRBV6-1 with TRBJ2-3; tentatively, D is TRBD1 (6 bases). The length of the CDR3 is 15 residues. V was cut by 4 bases and J by 3 bases, with 14 bases left in between. Germline V gives CDR1 MNHNS, CDR2 SASEGT. CDR3 coding DNA: TGTGCCAGCAGTGCCTACAGGGTTGGGACAGATACGCAGTATTTT. It specifies CASSAYRVGTDTQYF.